These T cell receptor beta chains were read from a single sample in a study of cytomegalovirus exposure and HLA in healthy donors. Here immunoSEQ multiplex PCR was the method, and the copy in TCRdb shows in-frame clones only, minus some. The repertoire holds around 100,000 clones, with around 65% as singletons. The sequencing input was PBMCs. The receptors stem from a woman aged 45-60 years in good health and CMV-seronegative. Both conserved end residues are part of each CDR3. D genes are given only for firm matches. The size field is filled for only some rows; it gives once, few, many or a size class.

>TRBD1|TRBV6-1|14|-
CASTPRTGRETQYF
>-|TRBV27|12|-
CASGVRGNEQYF
>-|TRBV28|14|-
CASSFGGGRYEQYF
>-|TRBV4-3|13|-
CASSQDLTNGYTF
>-|TRBV7-3|12|-
CASGSPTSEQFF
>TRBD1|TRBV6-1|16|-
CASSETGGAGNQPQHF
>TRBD1|TRBV4-3|15|once
CASSQWSRGQETQYF
>-|TRBV28|14|-
CASSFRLDYNEQFF
>TRBD1|TRBV4-1|16|-
CASSQGDRVLTGELFF
>TRBD1|TRBV5-1|14|-
CASRPGQLLGEQYF
>-|TRBV10-3|15|-
CAISEQVTGHTEAFF
>-|TRBV19|12|-
CASRTIYNEQFF
>TRBD1|TRBV7-2|16|few
CASSFGQGLTNEKLFF
>-|TRBV7-9|13|-
CSSSLVGTPWVYF
>TRBD2|TRBV10-3|15|-
CAISATGLAPYEQYF
>TRBD1|TRBV18|17|-
CASSPMDRGISGYGYTF
>TRBD1|TRBV28|13|-
CASSTGGWTEAFF
>TRBD2|TRBV7-6|15|-
CASSRGQGGYNEQFF
>-|TRBV29-1|14|-
CSVVSGTNYQPQHF
>TRBD1|TRBV19|13|-
CASSTQTGIEQYF
>-|TRBV18|13|-
CASSRSGDQPQHF
>-|TRBV19|14|-
CASSISQQGGGYTF
>-|TRBV19|14|-
CASNVGRVGTEAFF
>TRBD2|TRBV19|17|-
CASSISGLAGRADTQYF
>-|TRBV6-1|13|-
CASSEQVGQPQHF
>TRBD1|TRBV10-3|14|-
CAISVDRVRDGYTF
>-|TRBV7-2|14|-
CASSRRTHTGELFF